The subject of this entry is one T cell receptor (beta chain). This record belongs to a study of cytomegalovirus exposure and HLA in healthy donors. This table comes from immunoSEQ multiplex PCR, and its TCRdb copy is limited to in-frame clones, with some not included. The repertoire consists of tens of thousands of clones, with roughly 94% occurring once and the leading ten covering roughly 3.2%. From the roughly 110-subject validation cohort, which was separate from the approximately 700-subject first cohort, the donors were drawn. From germline, CDR1 is GTSNPN and CDR2 SVGIG (reference sequence). Trimming stripped 4 bases from V and 0 bases from J, with 16 bases between. The CDR3 spans 15 residues.

The chain joins TRBV30 to TRBJ2-7, with D maybe TRBD2 (6 bases). The sample taken for sequencing was PBMCs. The clonotype was recovered from a woman between 18 and 29 years old in good health and CMV-seropositive. The CDR3 sequence is CAWTKLGRISYEQYF. In nucleotides, the CDR3 is TGTGCCTGGACGAAGTTGGGGAGGATCTCCTACGAGCAGTACTTC. The full variable domain, its missing parts supplied by reference TRBV30 and TRBJ2-7, is SQTIHQWPATLVQPVGSPLSLECTVEGTSNPNLYWYRQAAGRGLQLLFYSVGIGQISSEVPQNLSASRPQDRQFILSSKKLLLSDSGFYLCAWTKLGRISYEQYFGPGTRLTVT.